This TCR beta chain was captured by sequencing in a study of T-cell reconstitution after alpha-beta-depleted transplantation in children. Unique molecular identifiers were incorporated when the TCRbeta library was constructed. From the PCR reads, TCRdb called clonotypes with MiXCR, one entry per CDR3 protein. This table has 200,000 to 250,000 distinct CDR3 sequences, roughly 9% appearing once. Trimming took off 1 base at V and 11 bases at J, with 11 bases between the two ends. Germline V gene data show CDR1 as GTSNPN and CDR2 as SVGIG (reference sequence). There are 11 residues in the CDR3. The receptor was derived from a human donor who donated a stem cell graft to a child with acute lymphoblastic leukemia. The genes are TRBV30 and TRBJ1-1; a possible D gene is TRBD1 (6 bases). Sequences were derived from PBMCs from the stem cell graft donor, sampled from the stem cell graft. CDR3 sequence reads: CAWSGQVEAFF. CDR3 nucleotide sequence: TGTGCCTGGAGTGGACAGGTAGAGGCTTTCTTT.